A single sample is the source of the 32 T cell receptor beta chains below, sequenced in a study of blood T cell repertoires in COVID-19. TCRdb's copy holds only in-frame clones and misses some; the assay was immunoSEQ multiplex PCR. The sample holds some 200,000 clones; roughly 76% are singletons and the top ten take approximately 12%. The sequenced sample was peripheral blood. The receptor set was obtained from a woman of 80 years or more with COVID-19, enrolled during active disease.

This clone was counted a few times. The rearrangement joins TRBV24-1 to TRBJ2-1; 8 bases are a match to TRBD1. Germline values: CDR1 KGHDR, CDR2 SFDVKD. V shed 5 bases and J 0 bases; nucleotides not matched to a gene: 17. The CDR3 is 20 residues long. The CDR3 sequence is CATSAPSGTGVWSSYNEQFF. The DNA of the CDR3 is TGTGCCACCAGTGCCCCCTCCGGGACAGGCGTTTGGAGCTCCTACAATGAGCAGTTCTTC.

As for this clone: One end of the junction varies from germline; a read error may be responsible. The chain links TRBV2 to TRBJ2-1, with 9 bases lining up with TRBD1. CDR1 and CDR2 from the germline V gene are SNHLY and FYNNEI. The CDR3 is made up of 12 amino acids. The CDR3 here is CASSEGVGQGLF. In nucleotides, the CDR3 is TGTGCCAGCAGTGAAGGTGTGGGACAGGGTCTCTTC.

The genes are TRBV6-2 or TRBV6-3 and TRBJ2-5, with unresolved D. The CDR3 is made up of 13 amino acids. CDR1 is MNHEY and CDR2 is SVGEGT in the germline V gene. V lost 2 bases and J 5 bases, leaving 9 bases between the germline ends. The CDR3 loop is CASSYGVRETQYF. The CDR3 bases are TGTGCCAGCAGTTACGGAGTTCGGGAGACCCAGTACTTC.

The chain carries TRBV27 and TRBJ2-7, with a weak D call TRBD1 (5 bases). The CDR3 has 12 amino acids. V lost 4 bases and J 3 bases, leaving 7 bases between the germline ends. CDR1 and CDR2 from the germline V gene are MNHEY and SMNVEV (reference sequence). CDR3 protein: CASSSDNYEQYF. The CDR3 nucleotides read TGTGCCAGCAGTTCGGACAACTACGAGCAGTACTTC.

V gene TRBV28 combines with J gene TRBJ2-5, with 9 bases lining up with TRBD1. V lost 6 bases and J lost 4; bases outside the gene matches: 12. The CDR3 consists of 16 residues. Germline V lookup: CDR1 MDHEN, CDR2 SYDVKM. CDR3 amino acids: CASSVSRNRGPETQYF. The CDR3 DNA sequence: TGTGCCAGCAGCGTGTCGCGAAACAGGGGGCCAGAGACCCAGTACTTC.

The chain's CDR3 is CASRGQAGLAPNYGYTF. The CDR3 DNA reads as TGTGCCAGCAGGGGACAGGCAGGCCTAGCCCCTAACTATGGCTACACCTTC. The chain joins TRBV28 to TRBJ1-2; 8 bases agree with TRBD1. Germline CDR1 MDHEN, CDR2 SYDVKM. The junction had 12 bases not matched to a gene; V was cut back by 6 bases and J by 0 bases. CDR3 length equals 17 residues.

The chain is built from TRBV4-3 and TRBJ2-7; tentative D call: TRBD1 (6 bases). V was clipped by 0 bases and J by 1 base, with 7 bases between them. This CDR3 is 14 amino acids long. Germline V CDR1 and CDR2: LGHNA, YSLEER. The CDR3 DNA reads as TGCGCCAGCAGCCAAGACCAGGGGTCCTACGAGCAGTACTTC. This sequence encodes CASSQDQGSYEQYF.

The chain has TRBV7-2 and TRBJ2-3; 8 nucleotides match TRBD2. CDR3 length: 14 residues. J was trimmed by 8 bases and V by 5 bases; bases with no gene match: 9. Germline V gene data show CDR1 as SGHTA and CDR2 as FQGNSA. CDR3 residues: CASSREGLRGTQYF. The CDR3 region has the DNA TGTGCCAGCAGCCGGGAGGGCCTGCGTGGTACGCAGTATTTT.

This clone came up a few times. CDR3 amino acids: CSVVEVLSTDTQYF. DNA for the CDR3: TGCAGCGTCGTCGAGGTGCTAAGCACAGATACGCAGTATTTT. The chain links TRBV29-1 to TRBJ2-3, with no clear D. The length of the CDR3 is 14 residues. CDR1 and CDR2 (germline): SQVTM, ANQGSEA. V shed 6 bases and J shed 0 bases, with 13 bases lying between them.

The CDR3 protein is CASSHRQGSGNTIYF. The CDR3 nucleotides read TGTGCCAGCAGCCACCGACAGGGCTCTGGAAACACCATATATTTT. This chain joins TRBV16 and TRBJ1-3; 7 bases match TRBD1. J was trimmed by 0 bases and V by 3 bases; bases with no gene match: 2. CDR3 length: 15 amino acids. CDR1 and CDR2 (germline): KGHSY, FQNENV.

The chain links TRBV28 to TRBJ1-1, with D uncertain. V lost 2 bases, J lost 4 bases, and 11 bases lay in between. This CDR3 has 14 residues. CDR1 and CDR2 from the germline V gene are MDHEN and SYDVKM. The CDR3 DNA follows: TGTGCCAGCAGTTTAGCGTTTTCGGGCACTGAAGCTTTCTTT. Amino acid sequence: CASSLAFSGTEAFF.

The chain employs TRBV6-2 or TRBV6-3 and TRBJ1-1; 10 positions agree with TRBD1. Germline loops: CDR1 MNHEY, CDR2 SVGEGT. The CDR3 covers 16 residues. The J segment lost 5 bases and the V segment lost 2 bases, leaving 8 bases of the junction unmatched. This chain's CDR3 is CASSYPWGQGSTEAFF. CDR3 DNA: TGTGCCAGCAGTTACCCCTGGGGACAGGGGTCGACTGAAGCTTTCTTT.

The chain uses TRBV7-9 and TRBJ2-1; D not resolved. CDR1 is SEHNR, CDR2 FQNEAQ, per germline (reference sequence). The length of the CDR3 is 13 residues. Trimming shortened V by 4 bases and J by 5 bases, and 9 bases separated the two germline ends. The CDR3 nucleotides are TGTGCCAGCAGCTCGTTGGGCAACAATGAGCAGTTCTTC. This translates into CASSSLGNNEQFF.

This chain connects TRBV2 to TRBJ1-1; D is possibly TRBD1 (5 bases). Germline V CDR1 and CDR2: SNHLY, FYNNEI. CDR3 length equals 13 residues. Trimming took off 7 bases at V and 5 bases at J, with 14 bases between the two ends. CDR3 protein: CASTQVGGTEAFF. The CDR3 coding sequence is TGTGCCAGCACCCAAGTGGGGGGGACTGAAGCTTTCTTT. Full variable domain (outside the CDR3, taken from reference TRBV2 and TRBJ1-1): EPEVTQTPSHQVTQMGQEVILRCVPISNHLYFYWYRQILGQKVEFLVSFYNNEISEKSEIFDDQFSVERPDGSNFTLKIRSTKLEDSAMYFCASTQVGGTEAFFGQGTRLTVV.

The gene calls are TRBV5-1 and TRBJ2-7; D is undetermined. V lost 0 bases and J 2 bases, leaving 15 bases between the germline ends. Germline CDR1 SGHRS, CDR2 YFSETQ. The CDR3 runs to 16 residues. Here the CDR3 reads CASSLGSVGNAYEQYF. The CDR3 coding sequence is TGCGCCAGCAGCTTGGGGAGTGTAGGTAATGCCTACGAGCAGTACTTC.

The rearrangement joins TRBV25-1 to TRBJ1-2; D is perhaps TRBD1 (6 bases). Germline lookup yields CDR1 MGHDK and CDR2 SYGVNS. Deletions cut 3 bases from V and 4 bases from J, with 9 bases between. This CDR3 has 13 amino acids. The CDR3 here is CASSDGRGYGYTF. Here the CDR3 DNA reads TGTGCCAGCAGTGATGGCAGGGGCTATGGCTACACCTTC.

Of note for this clone: In this CDR3 the conserved last residue, phenylalanine or tryptophan, is missing, so a read error is likely. The limits of the CDR3 on the DNA are not certain, so only TCRdb's listed CDR3 is given. The chain uses TRBV20-1 and TRBJ2-7; TRBD1, as called in the table, went unchecked against the DNA. The CDR3 length equals 8 residues, ends included. Germline-derived CDR1 and CDR2 are DFQATT and SNEGSKA (reference sequence). CDR3: CSASPQDP.

The genes are TRBV28 and TRBJ2-3; TRBD2 matches at 7 bases. The CDR3 sequence is 18 residues long. V lost 2 bases to trimming and J lost 4 bases; unmatched junction nucleotides: 15. The V gene's germline CDR1 is MDHEN and CDR2 SYDVKM. The CDR3 nucleotides are TGTGCCAGCAGTTTACGGATAGGCACGGGGGGATTAGCAGATACGCAGTATTTT. Protein sequence: CASSLRIGTGGLADTQYF.

In its sample, this clone was seen once. The chain joins TRBV5-1 to TRBJ1-5, with D tentatively TRBD1 (6 bases). From germline, CDR1 is SGHRS and CDR2 YFSETQ. Trimming cost V 2 bases and J 5 bases, with 11 bases left between them. The CDR3 spans 14 residues. CDR3 residues: CASSFAGDDQPQHF. For the CDR3, the DNA is TGCGCCAGCAGCTTTGCAGGGGACGATCAGCCCCAGCATTTT.

The chain employs TRBV27 and TRBJ2-7, with D perhaps TRBD1 (6 bases). Between the trimmed V and J ends, which lost 5 bases and 3 bases, there was a span of 11 bases. The CDR3 loop spans 13 amino acids. CDR1 MNHEY and CDR2 SMNVEV come from the germline V gene (reference sequence). CDR3 nucleotide sequence: TGTGCCAGCAGTCGGGGCAGGGGCTACGAGCAGTACTTC. Its protein is CASSRGRGYEQYF.

The chain uses TRBV6-2 or TRBV6-3 and TRBJ1-2; D unclear. The germline V gene encodes CDR1 MNHEY and CDR2 SVGEGT. The germline V and J ends were trimmed by 0 bases and 5 bases, with 10 bases remaining between them. The CDR3 spans 14 residues. As DNA, the CDR3 is TGTGCCAGCAGTTACTCGAGATCGGGGTATGGCTACACCTTC. As protein: CASSYSRSGYGYTF.

This clone was found a few times. V usage is TRBV7-2 and J usage is TRBJ2-1, with TRBD2 identical over 9 bases. The trim removed 5 bases at V and 9 bases at J, leaving 11 bases unmatched. The CDR3 contains 15 residues. Germline V gene data show CDR1 as SGHTA and CDR2 as FQGNSA. The CDR3 DNA is TGTGCCAGCAGCCCCGTCGGCGGGGGGGCGGGTGAGCAGTTCTTC. Protein sequence: CASSPVGGGAGEQFF.

The chain combines TRBV30 with TRBJ1-2, with a weak D call TRBD1 (5 bases). Germline values: CDR1 GTSNPN, CDR2 SVGIG (reference sequence). The CDR3 sequence is 15 residues long. V gave up 3 bases and J gave up 0 bases, with 14 bases separating them. This chain's CDR3 is CAWRKWAGPNYGYTF. In DNA, the CDR3 is TGTGCCTGGAGAAAGTGGGCAGGGCCTAACTATGGCTACACCTTC.

The chain is built from TRBV10-3 and TRBJ2-3; tentatively, D is TRBD2 (7 bases). Trimming pared 8 bases from V and 5 bases from J, leaving 17 bases between. CDR1 is ENHRY and CDR2 is SYGVKD in the germline V gene. This CDR3 has 14 residues. CDR3 bases: TGTGCCATCGGGGGGGGGCGATTCGGAGATACGCAGTATTTT. This encodes CAIGGGRFGDTQYF.

The rearrangement uses TRBV27 and TRBJ1-2, with a possible D match to TRBD1 (6 bases). V lost 6 bases and J 4 bases, leaving 24 bases between the germline ends. The CDR3 is 17 residues long. The germline V gene encodes CDR1 MNHEY and CDR2 SMNVEV (reference sequence). This chain's CDR3 is CASSRAGGGATFYGYTF. In DNA form, the CDR3 reads TGTGCCAGCAGCCGAGCAGGTGGGGGCGCCACCTTCTATGGCTACACCTTC.

The chain links TRBV19 to TRBJ1-1; D is possibly TRBD1 (5 bases). From germline, CDR1 is LNHDA and CDR2 SQIVND (reference sequence). The ends were cut back, 5 bases at V and 2 bases at J, with 15 bases in the middle. CDR3 length: 15 residues. DNA for the CDR3: TGTGCCAGTAGTCCCCGAATTCAGGGCAACACTGAAGCTTTCTTT. Its translation: CASSPRIQGNTEAFF.

V gene TRBV7-8 combines with J gene TRBJ1-5, with TRBD1 identical over 9 bases. CDR3 length: 18 residues. The junction had 14 bases not matched to a gene; V was cut back by 6 bases and J by 2 bases. CDR1 is SGHVS and CDR2 is FQNEAQ in the germline V gene. The CDR3 here is CASSPKGTGGIGNQPQHF. The CDR3 DNA is TGTGCCAGCAGTCCGAAAGGTACAGGGGGCATTGGCAATCAGCCCCAGCATTTT.

The CDR3 nucleotides read TGTGCCACCAGCAGAAACTCAGGGGGTGGCTACACCTTC. It specifies CATSRNSGGGYTF. This chain uses TRBV15 with TRBJ1-2, with 7 bases lining up with TRBD1. Germline V gives CDR1 LNHNV, CDR2 YYDKDF (reference sequence). The ends lost 2 bases at V and 7 bases at J; junction bases unmatched: 4. The CDR3 spans 13 residues.

The CDR3 nucleotides read TGTGCCACCAGTGATTTGAGTCCCGGACAGCCGAACACCGGGGAGCTGTTTTTT. Translating gives CATSDLSPGQPNTGELFF. The chain has TRBV24-1 and TRBJ2-2, with D maybe TRBD1 (6 bases). Germline assignment: CDR1 KGHDR and CDR2 SFDVKD. V was cut by 0 bases and J by 0 bases, with 13 bases left in between. This CDR3 has 18 amino acids.

The sample holds a few counts of this clone. The chain is built from TRBV28 and TRBJ1-1, with no clear D. The V gene's germline CDR1 is MDHEN and CDR2 SYDVKM. The CDR3 covers 13 residues. Trimming left V 7 bases short and J 0 bases short, with 9 bases between. The CDR3 protein is CASKRRMNTEAFF. The CDR3 region has the DNA TGTGCCAGCAAAAGGCGGATGAACACTGAAGCTTTCTTT. The entire variable domain, with the rest obtained from reference TRBV28 and TRBJ1-1, is as follows: DVKVTQSSRYLVKRTGEKVFLECVQDMDHENMFWYRQDPGLGLRLIYFSYDVKMKEKGDIPEGYSVSREKKERFSLILESASTNQTSMYLCASKRRMNTEAFFGQGTRLTVV.

The genes are TRBV29-1 and TRBJ2-5; D might be TRBD1 (6 bases). CDR3 length equals 14 residues. The V gene's germline CDR1 is SQVTM and CDR2 ANQGSEA. V was trimmed by 5 bases and J by 5 bases, leaving 18 bases between them. The CDR3 region has the DNA TGCAGCGTTAAGGCCAGGGGCGGAATCGAGACCCAGTACTTC. It is translated as CSVKARGGIETQYF.

The rearrangement uses TRBV7-3 and TRBJ1-2; D is uncertain. The V end was cut by 4 bases, the J end by 4 bases, with 22 bases between. The CDR3 is 17 residues long. In germline, CDR1 is SGHTA, CDR2 FQGTGA. The CDR3: CASSSREVKLAAYGYTF. CDR3 sequence (DNA): TGTGCCAGCAGCTCGAGGGAAGTTAAGCTAGCAGCCTATGGCTACACCTTC.